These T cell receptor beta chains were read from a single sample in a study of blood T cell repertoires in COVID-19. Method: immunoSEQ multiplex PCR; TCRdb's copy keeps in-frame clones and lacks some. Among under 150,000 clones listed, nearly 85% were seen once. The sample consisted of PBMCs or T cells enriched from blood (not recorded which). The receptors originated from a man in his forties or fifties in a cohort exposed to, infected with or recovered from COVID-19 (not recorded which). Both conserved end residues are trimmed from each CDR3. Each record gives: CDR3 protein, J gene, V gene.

cdr3_aa: ASSFKRDRVWYEQY
j_call: TRBJ2-7
v_call: TRBV21-1

cdr3_aa: ASSGTSGPPREQF
j_call: TRBJ2-1
v_call: TRBV7-9

cdr3_aa: ASSLGGTGTTYEQY
j_call: TRBJ2-7
v_call: TRBV7-8

cdr3_aa: ASSKTSGRAGELF
j_call: TRBJ2-2
v_call: TRBV19

cdr3_aa: ASSLGLAQTDTQY
j_call: TRBJ2-3
v_call: TRBV5-6

cdr3_aa: ASRGGPGSDTQY
j_call: TRBJ2-3
v_call: TRBV10-3

cdr3_aa: AWTPGGTEAF
j_call: TRBJ1-1
v_call: TRBV30

cdr3_aa: ASSLGYGYT
j_call: TRBJ1-2
v_call: TRBV12-3/TRBV12-4

cdr3_aa: SVAGAVAKNIQY
j_call: TRBJ2-4
v_call: TRBV29-1

cdr3_aa: ASSSGTGELF
j_call: TRBJ2-2
v_call: TRBV12-3/TRBV12-4

cdr3_aa: ASSGGLRTSPLH
j_call: TRBJ1-6
v_call: TRBV27

cdr3_aa: ASSQGGVGVTLFNEQF
j_call: TRBJ2-1
v_call: TRBV4-2

cdr3_aa: ASTAGGNSPLH
j_call: TRBJ1-6
v_call: TRBV12-3/TRBV12-4

cdr3_aa: ASGANNQPQH
j_call: TRBJ1-5
v_call: TRBV27

cdr3_aa: ASSPQWDRADGYT
j_call: TRBJ1-2
v_call: TRBV18

cdr3_aa: ASSQGVLTGRDTQY
j_call: TRBJ2-3
v_call: TRBV4-1

cdr3_aa: SVAPQTGYT
j_call: TRBJ1-2
v_call: TRBV29-1

cdr3_aa: ASSVQPAGTEAF
j_call: TRBJ1-1
v_call: TRBV9

cdr3_aa: ASSVDMSYGYT
j_call: TRBJ1-2
v_call: TRBV28

cdr3_aa: ASSPPMTGSAGELF
j_call: TRBJ2-2
v_call: TRBV18

cdr3_aa: ASSMAEYNSPLH
j_call: TRBJ1-6
v_call: TRBV19

cdr3_aa: ASSYIGGGASEQY
j_call: TRBJ2-7
v_call: TRBV7-2

cdr3_aa: ATSLGVQETQY
j_call: TRBJ2-5
v_call: TRBV24-1

cdr3_aa: AIRSTGGGGPLNEQY
j_call: TRBJ2-7
v_call: TRBV10-3